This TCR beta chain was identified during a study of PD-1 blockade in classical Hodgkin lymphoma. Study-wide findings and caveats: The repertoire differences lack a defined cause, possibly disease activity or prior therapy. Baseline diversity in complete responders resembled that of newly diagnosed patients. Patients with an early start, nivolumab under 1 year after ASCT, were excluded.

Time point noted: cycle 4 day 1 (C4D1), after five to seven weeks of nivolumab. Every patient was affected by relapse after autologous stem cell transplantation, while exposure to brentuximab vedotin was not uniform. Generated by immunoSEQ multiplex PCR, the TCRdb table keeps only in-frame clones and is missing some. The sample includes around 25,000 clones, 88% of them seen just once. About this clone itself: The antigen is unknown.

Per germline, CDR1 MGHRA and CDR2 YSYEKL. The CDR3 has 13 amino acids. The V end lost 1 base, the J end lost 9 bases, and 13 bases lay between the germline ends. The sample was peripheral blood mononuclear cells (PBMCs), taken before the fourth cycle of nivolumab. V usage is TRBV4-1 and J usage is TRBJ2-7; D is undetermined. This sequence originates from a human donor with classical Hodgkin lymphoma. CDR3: CASSQGLNTRQYF. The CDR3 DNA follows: TGCGCCAGCAGCCAAGGTTTGAATACGAGGCAGTACTTC.